Below, 31 T cell receptor beta chains from the same sample are listed, as sequenced in a study of hypomethylating agent response in myelodysplastic syndrome. This table comes from immunoSEQ multiplex PCR, and its TCRdb copy is limited to in-frame clones, with some not included. The profile shows thousands of clones, roughly 84% of them singletons. The material was bone marrow, obtained before or after starting hypomethylating agent treatment for myelodysplastic syndrome (not recorded which). The source of these receptors is a human donor with myelodysplastic syndrome.

The rearrangement links TRBV11-2 to TRBJ1-1; 7 bases line up with TRBD1. In germline, CDR1 is SGHAT, CDR2 FQNNGV. CDR3 size: 16 residues. J lost 3 bases, V lost 5 bases, and 12 bases had no gene match. This CDR3 is CASSGNRGPWDTEAFF. The CDR3 region has the DNA TGTGCCAGCAGCGGGAACAGGGGACCTTGGGACACTGAAGCTTTCTTT.

This clone was detected once. The chain links TRBV5-5 to TRBJ1-5; 7 nucleotides align to TRBD1. Germline V lookup: CDR1 SGHKS, CDR2 YYEKEE (reference sequence). CDR3 length equals 15 residues. V lost 0 bases to trimming and J lost 2 bases; unmatched junction nucleotides: 2. CDR3 amino acids: CASSLGDRGNQPQHF. The CDR3 bases are TGTGCCAGCAGCTTGGGTGACAGGGGCAATCAGCCCCAGCATTTT.

The chain has TRBV7-9 and TRBJ2-2; 7 bases line up with TRBD1. Germline lookup yields CDR1 SEHNR and CDR2 FQNEAQ (reference sequence). V gave up 5 bases and J gave up 9 bases; unmatched junction bases: 3. CDR3 size: 12 residues. The CDR3 DNA reads as TGTGCCAGCAGCCTACAGGGGTGGGAGCTGTTTTTT. This sequence encodes CASSLQGWELFF.

The J gene is TRBJ1-5, the V gene TRBV7-2; 10 bases line up with TRBD1. The length of the CDR3 is 15 residues. V lost 4 bases, J lost 4 bases, and 4 bases stayed unmatched. The germline CDR1 and CDR2 sequences are SGHTA and FQGNSA. The CDR3 loop is CASSSGTGVNQPQHF. In DNA, the CDR3 is TGTGCCAGCAGCTCAGGGACAGGGGTGAATCAGCCCCAGCATTTT. The full variable domain, in which reference TRBV7-2 and TRBJ1-5 provide the parts outside the CDR3, is GAGVSQSPSNKVTEKGKDVELRCDPISGHTALYWYRQSLGQGLEFLIYFQGNSAPDKSGLPSDRFSAERTGGSVSTLTIQRTQQEDSAVYLCASSSGTGVNQPQHFGDGTRLSIL.

The chain combines TRBV14 with TRBJ2-7, with D possibly TRBD1 on 5 matching bases. V lost 0 bases and J lost 4, with 13 bases in between. The length of the CDR3 is 15 residues. Germline lookup yields CDR1 SGHDN and CDR2 FVKESK. CDR3 sequence (DNA): TGTGCCAGCAGCCAAGACGGAAGGGGCTGGTACGAGCAGTACTTC. Translated: CASSQDGRGWYEQYF.

This clone came up a few times. V gene TRBV27 combines with J gene TRBJ1-5, with a weak D call TRBD1 (6 bases). The CDR3 runs 14 residues. CDR1 MNHEY and CDR2 SMNVEV come from the germline V gene (reference sequence). The ends were cut back, 2 bases at V and 6 bases at J, with 11 bases in the middle. The CDR3 is CASSLGGASQPQHF. CDR3 in DNA: TGTGCCAGCAGTTTAGGGGGGGCGAGTCAGCCCCAGCATTTT.

The chain joins TRBV7-2 to TRBJ1-5; no reliable D call. CDR3 length: 13 residues. The ends were cut back, 1 base at V and 4 bases at J, with 5 bases in the middle. The V gene's germline CDR1 is SGHTA and CDR2 FQGNSA. The CDR3 sequence is CASSLGVNQPQHF. CDR3 DNA: TGTGCCAGCAGCTTAGGGGTTAATCAGCCCCAGCATTTT.

The chain carries TRBV5-5 and TRBJ1-3; D is ambiguous. This CDR3 is 15 amino acids long. Germline V gene lookup returns CDR1 SGHKS and CDR2 YYEKEE (reference sequence). The ends were cut back, 2 bases at V and 2 bases at J, with 11 bases in the middle. CDR3 in DNA: TGTGCCAGCAGCTTATTCGGGGAGGCTGGAAACACCATATATTTT. It is translated as CASSLFGEAGNTIYF.

The chain recombines TRBV2 with TRBJ1-5; maybe TRBD1 (5 bases). The ends were cut back, 5 bases at V and 0 bases at J, with 5 bases in the middle. The germline gives CDR1 SNHLY, CDR2 FYNNEI. This CDR3 has 13 amino acids. CDR3 protein: CASSRGSNQPQHF. CDR3 DNA sequence: TGTGCCAGCAGTAGGGGTAGCAATCAGCCCCAGCATTTT.

This rearrangement joins TRBV11-2 to TRBJ1-1, with D perhaps TRBD1 (5 bases). CDR1 SGHAT and CDR2 FQNNGV come from the germline V gene. With 2 bases removed from V and 1 base from J, the gap between germline ends came to 11 bases. This CDR3 region has 15 residues. The CDR3 reads CASSLRRGTNTEAFF. The CDR3 DNA reads TGTGCCAGCAGCTTACGACGGGGGACGAACACTGAAGCTTTCTTT.

This clone is large within its sample. The chain recombines TRBV27 with TRBJ1-5; 8 bases are a match to TRBD1. V gave up 7 bases and J gave up 0 bases; unmatched junction bases: 11. Per germline, CDR1 MNHEY and CDR2 SMNVEV (reference sequence). The CDR3 sequence is 17 residues long. CDR3 residues: CASTWDRPIYSNQPQHF. CDR3 sequence (DNA): TGTGCCAGCACCTGGGACAGGCCAATCTATAGCAATCAGCCCCAGCATTTT.

The chain links TRBV6-5 to TRBJ1-5; D is unresolved. Germline V gene sequence: CDR1 MNHEY, CDR2 SVGAGI. V was shortened by 3 bases and J by 3 bases, with 6 bases between the two germline ends. This CDR3 comprises 13 residues. CDR3 loop: CASSYELNQPQHF. The CDR3 nucleotides read TGTGCCAGCAGTTATGAACTCAATCAGCCCCAGCATTTT.

Within the sample, this clone is hyperexpanded. The CDR3 is CAWRNLEQLTGELFF. Written as DNA, the CDR3 is TGTGCCTGGAGAAACCTCGAGCAGCTCACCGGGGAGCTGTTTTTT. The J gene is TRBJ2-2, the V gene TRBV30; no clear D gene. The CDR3 totals 15 residues. V lost 3 bases and J 4 bases, leaving 15 bases between the germline ends. The germline V gene encodes CDR1 GTSNPN and CDR2 SVGIG (reference sequence).

This clone has just one count. For the CDR3, the DNA is TGTGCCAGCAGCGGAACAGGATCCTACGAGCAGTACTTC. Translation gives CASSGTGSYEQYF. V usage is TRBV9 and J usage is TRBJ2-7, with D possibly matching TRBD1 (5 bases). Germline CDR1 and CDR2: SGDLS and YYNGEE. Trimming left V 3 bases short and J 1 base short, with 8 bases between. This CDR3 is built from 13 residues.

The V gene is TRBV30, the J gene TRBJ1-1; D perhaps matches TRBD1 (5 bases). The CDR3 runs to 11 residues. In germline, CDR1 is GTSNPN, CDR2 SVGIG (reference sequence). The germline V and J ends were trimmed by 2 bases and 8 bases, with 9 bases remaining between them. CDR3 in DNA: TGTGCCTGGAGTCCCCGGGACGAAGCTTTCTTT. Translation gives CAWSPRDEAFF.

V is TRBV27 and J is TRBJ2-1; D is possibly TRBD2 (6 bases). Trimming left V 3 bases short and J 0 bases short, with 15 bases between. Germline V gene data show CDR1 as MNHEY and CDR2 as SMNVEV (reference sequence). The CDR3 runs 17 residues. The CDR3 loop is CASSFGAGPSSYNEQFF. For the CDR3, the DNA is TGTGCCAGCAGTTTTGGTGCGGGGCCGAGCTCCTACAATGAGCAGTTCTTC.

This chain joins TRBV25-1 and TRBJ2-1; tentative D call: TRBD2 (5 bases). Germline V gives CDR1 MGHDK, CDR2 SYGVNS. V was pared by 1 base and J by 6 bases, with 10 bases between. The CDR3 runs to 14 residues. The CDR3 DNA follows: TGTGCCAGCAGTGAATTTCCAGGAGGCAATGAGCAGTTCTTC. Translation: CASSEFPGGNEQFF.

The CDR3: CASRDRVLLGYTF. The CDR3 DNA reads as TGTGCCAGCAGGGACAGAGTACTACTTGGCTACACCTTC. This rearrangement joins TRBV19 to TRBJ1-2, with 7 bases identical to TRBD1. J lost 7 bases, V lost 9 bases, and 11 bases had no gene match. The CDR3 loop spans 13 amino acids. The V gene's germline CDR1 is LNHDA and CDR2 SQIVND (reference sequence).

This clone has just a few counts. The V call is TRBV27, the J call TRBJ1-2; 8 bases map to TRBD1. V shed 5 bases and J 6 bases; nucleotides not matched to a gene: 14. Germline lookup yields CDR1 MNHEY and CDR2 SMNVEV (reference sequence). The CDR3 has 16 residues. CDR3 region: CASSPGTGIVGDGYTF. CDR3 nucleotides: TGTGCCAGCAGTCCGGGGACAGGTATAGTAGGGGATGGCTACACCTTC.

This chain uses TRBV9 with TRBJ1-5, with D perhaps matching TRBD1 (5 bases). Germline assignment: CDR1 SGDLS and CDR2 YYNGEE. The CDR3 has 15 amino acids. Trimming took 2 bases from V and 5 from J, leaving 14 bases between them. Written as DNA, the CDR3 is TGTGCCAGCAGCGTTACAGGTCTGGCCGATCAGCCCCAGCATTTT. Protein product: CASSVTGLADQPQHF.

This sequence joins TRBV30 and TRBJ1-1; TRBD1 matches at 8 bases. Trimming removed 0 bases from V and 10 bases from J; junction bases left unmatched: 10. The CDR3 covers 14 residues. Looked up from germline, CDR1 is GTSNPN and CDR2 is SVGIG (reference sequence). CDR3 protein: CAWSVGQGLVGAFF. The CDR3 nucleotides read TGTGCCTGGAGTGTTGGACAGGGATTGGTCGGAGCTTTCTTT.

This chain uses TRBV11-3 with TRBJ2-7, with 8 bases fitting TRBD1. The CDR3 has 14 amino acids. Germline CDR1 SGHNT, CDR2 YENEEA. The ends lost 5 bases at V and 1 base at J; junction bases unmatched: 4. CDR3 loop: CASSPGDRSYEQYF. In DNA form, the CDR3 reads TGTGCCAGCAGCCCGGGGGACAGGTCCTACGAGCAGTACTTC.

The chain links TRBV30 to TRBJ2-1; 9 nucleotides align to TRBD2. V shed 1 base, J shed 3 bases, and the junction held 4 bases outside the gene matches. Germline-derived CDR1 and CDR2 are GTSNPN and SVGIG (reference sequence). This CDR3 region has 15 residues. CDR3 sequence reads: CAWSAASGIYNEQFF. CDR3 coding DNA: TGTGCCTGGAGTGCGGCTAGCGGGATCTACAATGAGCAGTTCTTC. The full variable domain, in which reference TRBV30 and TRBJ2-1 provide the parts outside the CDR3, is SQTIHQWPATLVQPVGSPLSLECTVEGTSNPNLYWYRQAAGRGLQLLFYSVGIGQISSEVPQNLSASRPQDRQFILSSKKLLLSDSGFYLCAWSAASGIYNEQFFGPGTRLTVL.

The genes are TRBV13 and TRBJ1-1; maybe TRBD1 (6 bases). Germline lookup yields CDR1 PRHDT and CDR2 FYEKMQ (reference sequence). This CDR3 spans 15 amino acids. V was pared by 3 bases and J by 5 bases, with 16 bases between. The CDR3 bases are TGTGCCAGCAGCTTGCGGGGGGCCGATCGGACTGAAGCTTTCTTT. This gives the protein CASSLRGADRTEAFF. Supplemented by reference TRBV13 and TRBJ1-1, the full variable domain reads AAGVIQSPRHLIKEKRETATLKCYPIPRHDTVYWYQQGPGQDPQFLISFYEKMQSDKGSIPDRFSAQQFSDYHSELNMSSLELGDSALYFCASSLRGADRTEAFFGQGTRLTVV.

This clone was seen only a few times. The rearrangement uses TRBV5-6 and TRBJ1-4, with D unresolved. The CDR3 spans 17 residues. CDR1 SGHDT and CDR2 YYEEEE come from the germline V gene. V was cut by 0 bases and J by 0 bases, with 12 bases left in between. The CDR3 region has the DNA TGTGCCAGCAGCTTGGTGGGAGACGTTGCAACTAATGAAAAACTGTTTTTT. Its translation is CASSLVGDVATNEKLFF.

This clone was detected a few times. This rearrangement joins TRBV4-2 to TRBJ1-2, with 9 bases matching TRBD1. Losses at the gene ends were 1 base for V and 3 bases for J; bases not matched to a gene: 9. The CDR3 runs to 17 residues. Looked up from germline, CDR1 is LGHNA and CDR2 is YNFKEQ. CDR3 residues: CASSQVSDRGKDYGYTF. DNA of the CDR3: TGTGCCAGCAGCCAAGTATCAGACAGGGGGAAGGACTATGGCTACACCTTC.

The gene calls are TRBV9 and TRBJ1-6; 7 bases agree with TRBD1. This CDR3 is built from 15 residues. The V gene end was trimmed by 0 bases and the J gene end by 7 bases; junction bases not matched to a gene: 4. Germline loops: CDR1 SGDLS, CDR2 YYNGEE. The CDR3 DNA follows: TGTGCCAGCAGCGTAGAGGGACAGAAGAATTCACCCCTCCACTTT. Its translation is CASSVEGQKNSPLHF. Full variable domain (remainder filled in from reference TRBV9 and TRBJ1-6): DSGVTQTPKHLITATGQRVTLRCSPRSGDLSVYWYQQSLDQGLQFLIQYYNGEERAKGNILERFSAQQFPDLHSELNLSSLELGDSALYFCASSVEGQKNSPLHFGNGTRLTVT.

This sequence joins TRBV6-6 and TRBJ1-2; TRBD1 aligns across 8 bases. Looked up from germline, CDR1 is MNHNY and CDR2 is SVGAGI (reference sequence). J was trimmed by 8 bases and V by 6 bases; bases with no gene match: 5. The CDR3 is 12 amino acids. In nucleotides, the CDR3 is TGTGCCAGCAGGACAGGGGAGAGGGGCTACACCTTC. This gives the protein CASRTGERGYTF.

This clone has only one observation. The J gene is TRBJ2-3, the V gene TRBV4-1; 7 positions agree with TRBD2. This CDR3 has 15 residues. Germline trimming cut 2 bases from V and 1 base from J; bases unmatched to any gene: 3. CDR1 MGHRA and CDR2 YSYEKL come from the germline V gene. CDR3 region: CASSQLGLGTDTQYF. The CDR3 DNA is TGCGCCAGCAGCCAACTCGGACTAGGCACAGATACGCAGTATTTT.

As concerns this clone: At one of its ends the junction is not consistent with the germline gene, which may arise from a read error. The chain joins TRBV2 to TRBJ2-2; 9 bases are a match to TRBD1. Germline CDR1 SNHLY, CDR2 FYNNEI. CDR3 length equals 16 residues. The CDR3 region is CASIEQGATNTGELFF. The CDR3 coding sequence is TGTGCCAGCATTGAACAGGGGGCGACGAACACCGGGGAGCTGTTTTTT.

The chain employs TRBV5-1 and TRBJ2-1; D is undetermined. This CDR3 is 14 amino acids long. Germline lookup yields CDR1 SGHRS and CDR2 YFSETQ. Trimming stripped 4 bases from V and 7 bases from J, with 15 bases between. CDR3 amino acids: CASSLDPLGNEQFF. The CDR3 bases are TGCGCCAGCAGCCTGGACCCATTGGGGAATGAGCAGTTCTTC.